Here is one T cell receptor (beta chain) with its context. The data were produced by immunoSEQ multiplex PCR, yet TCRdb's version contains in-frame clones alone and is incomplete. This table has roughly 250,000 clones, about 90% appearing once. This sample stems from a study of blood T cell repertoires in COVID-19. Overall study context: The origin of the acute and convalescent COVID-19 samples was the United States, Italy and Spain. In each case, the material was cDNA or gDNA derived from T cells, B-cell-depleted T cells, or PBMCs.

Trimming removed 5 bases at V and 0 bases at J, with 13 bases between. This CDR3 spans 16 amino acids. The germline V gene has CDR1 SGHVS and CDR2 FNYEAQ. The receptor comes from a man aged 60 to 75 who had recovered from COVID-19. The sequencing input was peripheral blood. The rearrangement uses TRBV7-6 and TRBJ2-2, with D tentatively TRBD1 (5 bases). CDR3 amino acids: CASSRTTAANTGELFF. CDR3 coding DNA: TGTGCCAGCAGCCGTACGACAGCCGCGAACACCGGGGAGCTGTTTTTT.